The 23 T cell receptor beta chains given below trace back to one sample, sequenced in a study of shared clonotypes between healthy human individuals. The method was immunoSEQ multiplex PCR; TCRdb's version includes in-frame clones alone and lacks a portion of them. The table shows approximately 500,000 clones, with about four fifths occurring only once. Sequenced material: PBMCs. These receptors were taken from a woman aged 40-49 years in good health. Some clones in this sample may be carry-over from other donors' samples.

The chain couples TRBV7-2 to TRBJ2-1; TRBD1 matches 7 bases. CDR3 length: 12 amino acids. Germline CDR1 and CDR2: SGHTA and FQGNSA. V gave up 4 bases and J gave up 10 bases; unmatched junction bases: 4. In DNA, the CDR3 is TGTGCCAGCAGCTACCGACAGGGCGAGCAGTTCTTC. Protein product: CASSYRQGEQFF.

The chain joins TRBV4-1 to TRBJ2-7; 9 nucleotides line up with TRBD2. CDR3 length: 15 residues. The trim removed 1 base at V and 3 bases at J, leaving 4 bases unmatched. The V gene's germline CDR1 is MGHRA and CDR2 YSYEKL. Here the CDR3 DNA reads TGCGCCAGCAGCCAAGTGGCTAGCGGGAACTACGAGCAGTACTTC. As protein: CASSQVASGNYEQYF.

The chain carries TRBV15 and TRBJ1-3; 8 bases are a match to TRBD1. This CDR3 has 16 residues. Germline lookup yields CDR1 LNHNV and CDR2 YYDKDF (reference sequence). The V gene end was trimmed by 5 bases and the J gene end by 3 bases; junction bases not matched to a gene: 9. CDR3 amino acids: CATSGQTRGRGNTIYF. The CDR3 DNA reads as TGTGCCACCAGCGGGCAGACCAGGGGGCGTGGAAACACCATATATTTT.

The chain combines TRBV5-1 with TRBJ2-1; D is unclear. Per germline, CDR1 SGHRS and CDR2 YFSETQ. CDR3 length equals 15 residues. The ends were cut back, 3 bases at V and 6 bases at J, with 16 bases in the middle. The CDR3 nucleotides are TGCGCCAGCAGCTCCACCCCTCCTAGTCGCAATGAGCAGTTCTTC. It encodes CASSSTPPSRNEQFF.

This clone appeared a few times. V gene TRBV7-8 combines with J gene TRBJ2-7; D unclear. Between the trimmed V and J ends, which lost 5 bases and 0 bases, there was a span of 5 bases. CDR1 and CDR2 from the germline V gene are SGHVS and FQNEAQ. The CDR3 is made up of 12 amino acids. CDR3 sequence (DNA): TGTGCCAGCAGCATGAGCTCCTACGAGCAGTACTTC. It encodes CASSMSSYEQYF.

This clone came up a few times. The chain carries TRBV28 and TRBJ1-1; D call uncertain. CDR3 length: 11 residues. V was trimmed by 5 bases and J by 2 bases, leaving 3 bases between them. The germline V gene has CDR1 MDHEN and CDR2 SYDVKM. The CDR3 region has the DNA TGTGCCAGCAGTGGCAACACTGAAGCTTTCTTT. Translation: CASSGNTEAFF.

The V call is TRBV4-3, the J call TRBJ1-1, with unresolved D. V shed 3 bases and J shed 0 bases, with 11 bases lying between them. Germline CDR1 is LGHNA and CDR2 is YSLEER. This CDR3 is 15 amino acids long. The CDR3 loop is CASSHAIQLNTEAFF. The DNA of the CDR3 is TGCGCCAGCAGCCATGCTATACAGTTGAACACTGAAGCTTTCTTT.

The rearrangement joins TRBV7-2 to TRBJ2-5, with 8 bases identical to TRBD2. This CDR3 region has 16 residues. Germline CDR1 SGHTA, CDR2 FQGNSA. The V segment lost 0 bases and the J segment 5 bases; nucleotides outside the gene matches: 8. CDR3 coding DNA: TGTGCCAGCAGCTTAGCGTCCATAGCGGGACCGGAGACCCAGTACTTC. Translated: CASSLASIAGPETQYF.

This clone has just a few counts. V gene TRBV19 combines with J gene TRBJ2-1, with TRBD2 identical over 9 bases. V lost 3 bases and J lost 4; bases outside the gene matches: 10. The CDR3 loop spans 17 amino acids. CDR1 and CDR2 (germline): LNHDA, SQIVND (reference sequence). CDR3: CASSISLAGQRYNEQFF. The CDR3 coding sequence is TGTGCCAGTAGTATTTCGCTAGCGGGACAGAGGTACAATGAGCAGTTCTTC.

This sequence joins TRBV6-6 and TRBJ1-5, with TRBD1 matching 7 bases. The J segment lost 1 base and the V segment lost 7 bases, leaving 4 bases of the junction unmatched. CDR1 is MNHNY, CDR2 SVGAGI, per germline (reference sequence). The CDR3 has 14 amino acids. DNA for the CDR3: TGTGCCAGCATTGAGGGGGCCAGCAATCAGCCCCAGCATTTT. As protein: CASIEGASNQPQHF.

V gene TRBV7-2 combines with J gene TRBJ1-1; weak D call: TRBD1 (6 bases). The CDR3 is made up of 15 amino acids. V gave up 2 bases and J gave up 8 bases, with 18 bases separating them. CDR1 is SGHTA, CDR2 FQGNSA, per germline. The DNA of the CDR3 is TGTGCCAGCAGCTTAAACGGGGGGGGCGCGGTGGAAGCTTTCTTT. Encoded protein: CASSLNGGGAVEAFF.

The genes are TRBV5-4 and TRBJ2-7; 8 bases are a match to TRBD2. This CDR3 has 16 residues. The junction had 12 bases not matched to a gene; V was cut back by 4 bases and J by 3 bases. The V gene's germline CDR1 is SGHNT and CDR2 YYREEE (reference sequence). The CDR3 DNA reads TGTGCCAGCAGCCCAGCCTCCGGGACTAGTTACTACGAGCAGTACTTC. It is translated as CASSPASGTSYYEQYF.

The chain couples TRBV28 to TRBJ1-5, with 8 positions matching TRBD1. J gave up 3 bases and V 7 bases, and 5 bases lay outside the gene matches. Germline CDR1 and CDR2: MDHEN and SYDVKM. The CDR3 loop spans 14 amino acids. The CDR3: CASIQTGVNQPQHF. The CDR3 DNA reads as TGTGCCAGCATCCAGACAGGGGTCAATCAGCCCCAGCATTTT.

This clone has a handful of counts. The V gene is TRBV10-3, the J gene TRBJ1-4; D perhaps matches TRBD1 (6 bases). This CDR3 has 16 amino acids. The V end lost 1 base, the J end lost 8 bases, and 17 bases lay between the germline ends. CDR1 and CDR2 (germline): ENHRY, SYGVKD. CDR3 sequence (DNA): TGTGCCATCAGTGAGTTTACAGGGTCGGGAGAGGAAAAACTGTTTTTT. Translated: CAISEFTGSGEEKLFF.

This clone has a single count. The CDR3 DNA reads as TGTGCCAGCAGCTTGGGGGTAGGGGGCAACACTGAAGCTTTCTTT. It is translated as CASSLGVGGNTEAFF. The chain has TRBV7-9 and TRBJ1-1, with 7 positions matching TRBD1. The CDR3 loop spans 15 amino acids. Germline CDR1 reads SEHNR; CDR2 reads FQNEAQ (reference sequence). Germline trimming cut 3 bases from V and 2 bases from J; bases unmatched to any gene: 6.

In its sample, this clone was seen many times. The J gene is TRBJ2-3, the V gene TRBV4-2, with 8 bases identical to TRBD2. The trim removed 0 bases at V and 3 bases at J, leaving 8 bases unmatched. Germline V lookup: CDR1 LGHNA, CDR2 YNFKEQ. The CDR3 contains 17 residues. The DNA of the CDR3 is TGTGCCAGCAGCCAAGATACCAGCGGGAGTTTGACAGATACGCAGTATTTT. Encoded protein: CASSQDTSGSLTDTQYF.

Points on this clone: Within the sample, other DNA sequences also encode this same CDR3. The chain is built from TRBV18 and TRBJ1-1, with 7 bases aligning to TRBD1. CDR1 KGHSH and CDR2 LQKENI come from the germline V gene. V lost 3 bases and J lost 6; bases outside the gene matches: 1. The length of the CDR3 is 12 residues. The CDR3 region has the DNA TGTGCCAGCTCACCGGGACAGTCTGAAGCTTTCTTT. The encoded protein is CASSPGQSEAFF.

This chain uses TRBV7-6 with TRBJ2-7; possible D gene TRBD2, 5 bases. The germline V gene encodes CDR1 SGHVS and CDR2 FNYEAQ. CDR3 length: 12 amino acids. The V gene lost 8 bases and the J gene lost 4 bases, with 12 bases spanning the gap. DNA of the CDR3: TGTGCCAGCGGGAGAACTCGATACGAGCAGTACTTC. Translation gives CASGRTRYEQYF.

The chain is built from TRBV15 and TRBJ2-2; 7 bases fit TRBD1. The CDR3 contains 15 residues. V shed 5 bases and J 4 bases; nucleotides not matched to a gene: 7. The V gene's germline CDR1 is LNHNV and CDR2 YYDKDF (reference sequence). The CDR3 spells CATSQGVLGTGELFF. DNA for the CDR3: TGTGCCACCAGCCAGGGGGTGCTTGGCACCGGGGAGCTGTTTTTT.

The DNA of the CDR3 is TGTGCCAGCAGCTTAGGCCCCTCCTACAATGAGCAGTTCTTC. Translated, it gives CASSLGPSYNEQFF. This sequence joins TRBV7-2 and TRBJ2-1; D ambiguous. V lost 1 base and J lost 0, with 4 bases in between. This CDR3 region has 14 residues. The germline V gene encodes CDR1 SGHTA and CDR2 FQGNSA.

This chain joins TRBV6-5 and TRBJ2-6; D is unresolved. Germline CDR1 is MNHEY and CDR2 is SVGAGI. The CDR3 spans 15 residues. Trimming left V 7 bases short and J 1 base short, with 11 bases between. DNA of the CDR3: TGTGCCAGCACCCACCTATCTTCTGGGGCCAACGTCCTGACTTTC. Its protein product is CASTHLSSGANVLTF.

CDR3 in DNA: TGTGCCAGCAGTTACGCGGGGGAATTAAGGGGCTACACCTTC. This translates into CASSYAGELRGYTF. The rearrangement links TRBV6-5 to TRBJ1-2; D might be TRBD1 (5 bases). This CDR3 has 14 amino acids. V lost 2 bases, J lost 8 bases, and 15 bases lay in between. The germline gives CDR1 MNHEY, CDR2 SVGAGI.

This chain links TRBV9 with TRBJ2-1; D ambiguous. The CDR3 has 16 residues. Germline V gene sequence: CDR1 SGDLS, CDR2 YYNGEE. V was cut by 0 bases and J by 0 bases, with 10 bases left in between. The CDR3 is CASSVDGGDSYNEQFF. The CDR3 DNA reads TGTGCCAGCAGCGTAGATGGCGGCGACTCCTACAATGAGCAGTTCTTC.